This passage covers 13 T cell receptor beta chains from one sample sequenced in a study of T cell repertoires in ileal Crohn's disease (dated 2019 in TCRdb). The receptor library was made with the immunoSEQ multiplex PCR assay. TCRdb obtained this table from immuneACCESS and retained in-frame rearrangements with V and J assigned. These tables miss some clones; where compared with another copy, unresolved V genes account for less than half of the shortfall, and the remainder is unexplained. The sample records some 27,000 clones, about 80% of which are singletons. The ten largest clones add up to roughly 19% of the sample. Sequenced: ileal tissue. Receptors originate from an adult with Crohn's disease.

This clone was seen only a few times. This sequence joins TRBV18 and TRBJ2-7; weak D call: TRBD1 (7 bases). Trimming left V 2 bases short and J 7 bases short, with 15 bases between. Germline lookup yields CDR1 KGHSH and CDR2 LQKENI. The CDR3 runs to 14 residues. In nucleotides, the CDR3 is TGTGCCAGCTCACCAGGGGGCAGGGGGGAAGAGCAGTACTTC. Its translation: CASSPGGRGEEQYF.

The gene calls are TRBV6-5 and TRBJ2-4, with a weak D call TRBD1 (5 bases). Between the trimmed V and J ends, which lost 2 bases and 0 bases, there was a span of 11 bases. The CDR3 length is 16 residues. The germline gives CDR1 MNHEY, CDR2 SVGAGI. The CDR3 coding sequence is TGTGCCAGCAGTTACCAGGGCGTCTCAGCCAAAAACATTCAGTACTTC. It is translated as CASSYQGVSAKNIQYF.

V gene TRBV9 combines with J gene TRBJ1-2; TRBD1 agrees at 9 bases. CDR1 and CDR2 (germline): SGDLS, YYNGEE. With 4 bases clipped from V and 7 bases from J, the junction kept 5 bases outside the gene matches. CDR3 length: 13 amino acids. The CDR3 here is CASSPGTGSGYTF. The DNA for the CDR3 is TGTGCCAGCAGCCCCGGGACAGGGTCTGGCTACACCTTC.

The rearrangement joins TRBV4-1 to TRBJ1-5; D gene ambiguous. Trimming took off 1 base at V and 5 bases at J, with 12 bases between the two ends. The CDR3 contains 15 residues. Germline CDR1 reads MGHRA; CDR2 reads YSYEKL. The chain's CDR3 is CASSQVAQQDQPQHF. For the CDR3, the DNA is TGCGCCAGCAGCCAAGTAGCGCAGCAAGATCAGCCCCAGCATTTT.

The CDR3 reads CASGFWGVKEQYF. The CDR3 region has the DNA TGTGCTAGTGGTTTCTGGGGAGTCAAAGAGCAGTACTTC. This chain joins TRBV12-5 and TRBJ2-7; tentative D call: TRBD2 (5 bases). V lost 3 bases, J lost 7 bases, and 13 bases lay in between. The germline CDR1 and CDR2 sequences are LGHNT and FRNRAP. This CDR3 contains 13 residues.

This rearrangement joins TRBV7-9 to TRBJ2-5, with D possibly being TRBD2 (6 bases). CDR1 and CDR2 from the germline V gene are SEHNR and FQNEAQ (reference sequence). V was pared by 5 bases and J by 2 bases, with 9 bases between. The CDR3 is made up of 13 amino acids. CDR3 DNA sequence: TGTGCCAGCAGCCCGCGGGATCAAGAGACCCAGTACTTC. Translating gives CASSPRDQETQYF. Based on the CDR3 plus reference TRBV7-9 and TRBJ2-5, the full variable domain is DTGVSQNPRHKITKRGQNVTFRCDPISEHNRLYWYRQTLGQGPEFLTYFQNEAQLEKSRLLSDRFSAERPKGSFSTLEIQRTEQGDSAMYLCASSPRDQETQYFGPGTRLLVL.

This sequence joins TRBV5-4 and TRBJ1-2, with a weak D call TRBD1 (5 bases). The CDR3 loop spans 15 amino acids. Germline V lookup: CDR1 SGHNT, CDR2 YYREEE (reference sequence). V was shortened by 6 bases and J by 4 bases, with 19 bases between the two germline ends. The CDR3 nucleotides read TGTGCCAGCACCCCGAAGGGGTTAAATCCCTATGGCTACACCTTC. It yields the protein CASTPKGLNPYGYTF.

J is TRBJ2-3 and V is TRBV30; D gene uncertain. Germline V gene lookup returns CDR1 GTSNPN and CDR2 SVGIG (reference sequence). There are 12 residues in the CDR3. V lost 4 bases and J lost 7, with 12 bases in between. The CDR3 nucleotides read TGTGCCTGGACGGTAAACTCAAATACGCAGTATTTT. Its protein is CAWTVNSNTQYF.

The V call is TRBV5-6, the J call TRBJ2-3, with TRBD1 as a possible D gene (6 bases). Trimming removed 0 bases at V and 2 bases at J, with 13 bases between. This CDR3 comprises 16 residues. Germline CDR1 is SGHDT and CDR2 is YYEEEE. The CDR3 spells CASSLGMTGYTDTQYF. CDR3 nucleotides: TGTGCCAGCAGCTTGGGGATGACAGGCTACACAGATACGCAGTATTTT.

The chain is built from TRBV15 and TRBJ2-7, with 11 bases lining up with TRBD2. Losses at the gene ends were 1 base for V and 5 bases for J; bases not matched to a gene: 13. The CDR3 has 18 amino acids. CDR1 is LNHNV and CDR2 is YYDKDF in the germline V gene (reference sequence). The CDR3: CATSRGSRIAGGPHEQYF. The CDR3 bases are TGTGCCACCAGCAGAGGATCTAGGATAGCGGGGGGGCCCCACGAGCAGTACTTC.

V and J are TRBV9 and TRBJ2-1; the D gene is possibly TRBD1 (6 bases). The V end was cut by 3 bases, the J end by 7 bases, with 20 bases between. Germline values: CDR1 SGDLS, CDR2 YYNGEE. The CDR3 spans 16 residues. The CDR3 sequence: CASSAFQGIEGNEQFF. The CDR3 DNA sequence: TGTGCCAGCAGCGCCTTCCAGGGGATTGAGGGGAATGAGCAGTTCTTC.

The chain carries TRBV5-1 and TRBJ2-7; a weak D match, TRBD1 (6 bases). CDR1 and CDR2 from the germline V gene are SGHRS and YFSETQ. The CDR3 spans 13 residues. V was cut by 4 bases and J by 3 bases, with 11 bases left in between. CDR3 amino acids: CASSLPDSYEQYF. In DNA, the CDR3 is TGCGCCAGCAGCCTACCGGACAGCTACGAGCAGTACTTC.

The chain links TRBV4-3 to TRBJ1-3; D possibly corresponds to TRBD1 (6 bases). Trimming left V 1 base short and J 8 bases short, with 12 bases between. Looked up from germline, CDR1 is LGHNA and CDR2 is YSLEER. CDR3 size: 14 residues. CDR3 residues: CASSQAQGSDTIYF. CDR3 sequence (DNA): TGCGCCAGCAGCCAAGCACAGGGTTCGGACACCATATATTTT.